The clone carrying this TCR beta chain was detected once. An end of the junction does not agree with germline; a read error may underlie this. Measured with immunoSEQ multiplex PCR; TCRdb has only the in-frame clones, and not every one. The table shows 150,000 or so clones, with approximately 93% occurring only once. This record belongs to a study of control samples from healthy donors and cancer patients. This CDR3 has 14 residues. Germline CDR1 SGHDN, CDR2 FVKESK. The sample consisted of blood. The V and J genes are TRBV14 and TRBJ2-7; D ambiguous. This TCR came from a young man in good health. CDR3 sequence (DNA): TGTGCCAGCACCCAAAAAAAGACTGGGGAAGAGCAGTACTTC. It codes for CASTQKKTGEEQYF.